The present TCR beta chain was sequenced within a study of regulatory T cells in long-lasting Graves disease. Time point in this sample: newly diagnosed GD, antithyroid drugs for less than 3 months. Generation of the TCR library employed RNA extracted from PBMCs. The authors built TCR beta libraries using iRepertoire HTBI primers and Arm-PCR of CDR3 regions. TCRdb redid the calling of the multiplex PCR reads with MiXCR, one entry per CDR3 protein. The sample holds fewer than 450,000 distinct CDR3 sequences, over 12% seen once. The germline CDR1 and CDR2 sequences are SEHNR and FQNEAQ (reference sequence). CDR3 length: 13 residues. The germline V and J ends were trimmed by 5 bases and 6 bases, with 11 bases remaining between them. These data were also reused for a study on T cells in Graves' hyperthyroidism and ophthalmopathy.

The chain couples TRBV7-9 to TRBJ2-1; D call uncertain. This TCR came from a woman in her thirties or forties with Graves disease. Source: peripheral blood mononuclear cells (PBMCs), taken at new diagnosis, from a patient treated with antithyroid drugs. The CDR3 DNA sequence: TGTGCCAGCAGCCAGTACCCGGGCAATGAGCAGTTCTTC. Translating it yields CASSQYPGNEQFF.